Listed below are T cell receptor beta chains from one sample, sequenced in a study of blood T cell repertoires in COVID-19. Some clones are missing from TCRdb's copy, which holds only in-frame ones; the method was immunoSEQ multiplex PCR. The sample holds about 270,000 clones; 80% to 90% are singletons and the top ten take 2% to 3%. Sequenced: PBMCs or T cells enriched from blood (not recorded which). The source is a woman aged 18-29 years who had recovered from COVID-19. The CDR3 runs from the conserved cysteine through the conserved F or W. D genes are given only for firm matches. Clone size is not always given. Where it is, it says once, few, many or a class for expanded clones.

CASSSDAAGGGEQYF	TGTGCCAGCAGCTCTGACGCGGCGGGGGGCGGCGAGCAGTACTTC	TRBD2	TRBJ2-7	once	TRBV2
CASSVGRSSGNTIYF	TGTGCCAGCAGCGTAGGAAGGAGCTCTGGAAACACCATATATTTT	NA	TRBJ1-3	NA	TRBV9
CASSQSQGPDYGYTF	TGTGCCAGCAGCCAATCACAGGGCCCCGACTATGGCTACACCTTC	NA	TRBJ1-2	NA	TRBV4-2
CASERWRSYGYTF	TGTGCCAGCGAAAGGTGGAGATCCTATGGCTACACCTTC	NA	TRBJ1-2	NA	TRBV6-5
CASSKPGLGGEKLFF	TGTGCCAGCAGTAAACCGGGCCTTGGAGGTGAAAAACTGTTTTTT	NA	TRBJ1-4	NA	TRBV28
CASSVRGQPGSPGELFF	TGTGCCAGCAGTGTTAGGGGACAGCCGGGATCTCCCGGGGAGCTGTTTTTT	TRBD1	TRBJ2-2	NA	TRBV25-1
CASSPQQGNSPLHF	TGTGCCAGCTCACCACAGCAGGGGAATTCACCCCTCCACTTT	NA	TRBJ1-6	NA	TRBV18
CASSSTVYTEAFF	TGCGCCAGCAGCTCCACAGTTTACACTGAAGCTTTCTTT	NA	TRBJ1-1	once	TRBV5-1
CASSLYYEQYF	TGTGCCAGCAGCCTCTACTACGAGCAGTACTTC	NA	TRBJ2-7	NA	TRBV3-1/TRBV3-2
CASSLWTGSQSIRYGYTF	TGTGCCAGCAGCTTATGGACAGGGTCTCAATCAATCCGCTATGGCTACACCTTC	TRBD1	TRBJ1-2	NA	TRBV5-6
CASSLEALRYNTEAFF	TGCGCCAGCAGCTTGGAAGCCCTACGGTACAACACTGAAGCTTTCTTT	NA	TRBJ1-1	NA	TRBV5-1
CASRDRRAFF	TGTGCCAGCAGGGACAGGAGGGCTTTCTTT	TRBD1	TRBJ1-1	NA	TRBV19
CASSYSIGGPYGYTF	TGTGCCAGCAGTTACTCGATAGGGGGTCCCTATGGCTACACCTTC	NA	TRBJ1-2	NA	TRBV6-5
CASSLAGTGGGYEQYF	TGTGCCAGCAGCTTGGCTGGGACAGGGGGGGGTTACGAGCAGTACTTC	TRBD1	TRBJ2-7	NA	TRBV5-4
CASSTTGSSVGEAFF	TGTGCCAGCAGTACAACAGGGAGTAGTGTCGGTGAAGCTTTCTTT	NA	TRBJ1-1	once	TRBV6-4
CASTTWGNQPQHF	TGTGCCAGTACGACTTGGGGCAATCAGCCCCAGCATTTT	NA	TRBJ1-5	NA	TRBV19
CASSLASLGQNTEAFF	TGCGCCAGCAGCTTGGCCTCTTTGGGGCAAAACACTGAAGCTTTCTTT	NA	TRBJ1-1	NA	TRBV5-1
CASSQGTGGYGYTF	TGTGCCAGCAGCCAAGGGACAGGGGGCTATGGCTACACCTTC	TRBD1	TRBJ1-2	NA	TRBV4-2
CASSPLAGGYEQYF	TGTGCCAGCAGTCCACTAGCGGGGGGCTACGAGCAGTACTTC	TRBD2	TRBJ2-7	NA	TRBV27
CASSPNMDTQYF	TGTGCCAGCAGCCCCAACATGGATACGCAGTATTTT	NA	TRBJ2-3	NA	TRBV3-1/TRBV3-2
CASSGGGNTEAFF	TGTGCCAGCTCAGGCGGGGGGAACACTGAAGCTTTCTTT	NA	TRBJ1-1	NA	TRBV27
CAGESADNYGYTF	TGTGCCGGGGAGAGCGCAGATAACTATGGCTACACCTTC	NA	TRBJ1-2	once	TRBV2
CASSEVLANLPYNEQFF	TGCGCCAGCAGTGAGGTCCTAGCGAACCTGCCCTACAATGAGCAGTTCTTC	NA	TRBJ2-1	NA	TRBV10-2
CASSGQQLYNEQFF	TGTGCCAGCAGCGGACAGCAACTCTACAATGAGCAGTTCTTC	NA	TRBJ2-1	NA	TRBV21-1
CASTPDRGREQFF	TGTGCCAGCACCCCCGACAGGGGGAGGGAGCAGTTCTTC	TRBD1	TRBJ2-1	NA	TRBV12-3/TRBV12-4
CASSLGTGYGYTF	TGTGCCAGCTCCCTCGGGACAGGATATGGCTACACCTTC	TRBD1	TRBJ1-2	NA	TRBV18
CASSLGTGAFSNYGYTF	TGTGCCAGCAGCCTTGGGACAGGGGCCTTTTCTAACTATGGCTACACCTTC	TRBD1	TRBJ1-2	NA	TRBV14
CASGLVREGNLKEKLFF	TGTGCTAGTGGTTTGGTACGGGAGGGTAATTTGAAAGAAAAACTGTTTTTT	NA	TRBJ1-4	NA	TRBV12-5
CASSLAGTAEAFF	TGCGCCAGCAGCCTAGCCGGGACAGCCGAAGCTTTCTTT	TRBD1	TRBJ1-1	NA	TRBV4-1
CASSLARSSYNSPLHF	TGTGCCAGCAGCTTAGCCCGTAGCTCCTATAATTCACCCCTCCACTTT	NA	TRBJ1-6	once	TRBV7-6
CASSVFAPGTADTQYF	TGTGCCAGCAGTGTCTTCGCCCCCGGGACAGCAGATACGCAGTATTTT	TRBD1	TRBJ2-3	NA	TRBV6-1